Each of the 2 T cell receptor beta chains below was sequenced from the same sample in a study of OX40 agonist ivuxolimab in advanced cancers. Profiled with immunoSEQ multiplex PCR; TCRdb holds only in-frame clones, not every one. The table has more than 45,000 clones, approximately 80% seen once. Sequencing used CD4+ or CD8+ T cells sorted from blood, obtained in a trial of the OX40 agonist ivuxolimab. The receptor source for this set is an adult with an advanced solid tumor such as melanoma, head and neck, liver or kidney cancer.

The CDR3, as DNA: TGTGCCAGCAGCTTTGGAGGGTCCTACAATGAGCAGTTCTTC. This sequence encodes CASSFGGSYNEQFF. The chain links TRBV5-6 to TRBJ2-1; D might be TRBD2 (6 bases). Germline V gene sequence: CDR1 SGHDT, CDR2 YYEEEE. The V end was cut by 2 bases, the J end by 1 base, with 7 bases between. The CDR3 is 14 amino acids. Combining the CDR3 with reference TRBV5-6 and TRBJ2-1 gives the whole variable domain DAGVTQSPTHLIKTRGQQVTLRCSPKSGHDTVSWYQQALGQGPQFIFQYYEEEERQRGNFPDRFSGHQFPNYSSELNVNALLLGDSALYLCASSFGGSYNEQFFGPGTRLTVL.

This chain joins TRBV5-1 and TRBJ2-1, with 11 bases lining up with TRBD1. The trim removed 4 bases at V and 3 bases at J, leaving 3 bases unmatched. The CDR3 totals 15 residues. CDR1 is SGHRS, CDR2 YFSETQ, per germline. This CDR3 is CASSTGTGGYNEQFF. The DNA of the CDR3 is TGCGCCAGCAGCACCGGGACAGGGGGCTACAATGAGCAGTTCTTC.